This T cell receptor (beta chain) was sequenced during a study of shared clonotypes between healthy human individuals. Study outcomes and limitations: Roughly 4.6% of naive CD4 clonotypes were common to a few donors. Some clonotypes were shared by all four sorted-subset donors, while others were not shared. The non-shared ones had lower generation probabilities than the shared ones.

Here immunoSEQ multiplex PCR was the method, and the copy in TCRdb shows in-frame clones only, minus some. The table includes 2,500,000 or so clones, around 93% detected once. V was clipped by 3 bases and J by 8 bases; unmatched bases: 12. Per the germline V gene, CDR1 is MGHRA and CDR2 is YSYEKL. This CDR3 is 18 amino acids long. Concerning this clone itself: Its antigen is undetermined.

This TCR was sampled from a young man in good health. Some clones in this sample may be carry-over from other donors' samples. Sequenced input: naive CD4+ T cells from PBMCs. The subset here: CD45RA+ positively selected. The chain uses TRBV4-1 and TRBJ2-1; 14 bases are shared with TRBD2. The CDR3 DNA reads TGCGCCAGCAGCCAGGATCTGACTAGCGGGAGGGCCATTCATGAGCAGTTCTTC. Protein: CASSQDLTSGRAIHEQFF.